This T cell receptor (beta chain) was sequenced for a study of a mutant IDH1 vaccine in newly diagnosed glioma. On this clone: No antigen is known for it.

Only in-frame clones appear in the TCRdb table, and some are missing; sequencing was by immunoSEQ multiplex PCR. The sample contains over 60,000 clones, 70% to 90% of which appear only once. The time point here: week 11, during vaccination. Vaccinated patients received 300 ug of mutant IDH1 20-mer peptide per dose, with topical imiquimod. Germline CDR1 LNHNV, CDR2 YYDKDF (reference sequence). The V segment lost 0 bases and the J segment 7 bases; nucleotides outside the gene matches: 5. This CDR3 region has 14 residues. The receptor was derived from a man aged 35 to 55 with glioma. The genes are TRBV15 and TRBJ1-2, with 7 bases lining up with TRBD1. The sample consisted of PBMCs, taken from a glioma patient whose treatment included an IDH1 peptide vaccine. The CDR3 region is CATSRDHTGVGYTF. Written as DNA, the CDR3 is TGTGCCACCAGCAGAGATCACACAGGGGTTGGCTACACCTTC.